These 7 T cell receptor beta chains came from one sample sequenced in a study of STAT5B mutations in CD4+ large granular lymphocyte leukemia. Generated by immunoSEQ multiplex PCR, the TCRdb table keeps only in-frame clones and is missing some. Among about 32,000 clones, roughly two thirds were seen once, and the ten largest hold 0.4% to 0.45%. Sequenced: CD4+ T cells from blood buffy coats. These receptors all stem from a human donor in good health.

V usage is TRBV30 and J usage is TRBJ2-1, with 8 bases fitting TRBD2. J was trimmed by 8 bases and V by 1 base; bases with no gene match: 13. Germline V gene sequence: CDR1 GTSNPN, CDR2 SVGIG (reference sequence). CDR3 length equals 16 residues. For the CDR3, the DNA is TGTGCCTGGAGTGCAGGATTGACGGGGGGGCCCCATGAGCAGTTCTTC. Translation: CAWSAGLTGGPHEQFF.

The count of this clone is one. CDR3: CASSLRAGKYEQYF. The CDR3 DNA reads TGTGCCAGCAGCCTTAGAGCGGGTAAATACGAGCAGTACTTC. V gene TRBV9 combines with J gene TRBJ2-7; TRBD2 is a possible D gene (6 bases). This CDR3 contains 14 residues. V lost 4 bases and J 4 bases, leaving 15 bases between the germline ends. The germline gives CDR1 SGDLS, CDR2 YYNGEE.

The V call is TRBV5-4, the J call TRBJ2-5, with 10 bases aligning to TRBD2. This CDR3 comprises 17 residues. With V trimmed by 0 bases and J by 4 bases, 9 bases remained unmatched. Germline CDR1 is SGHNT and CDR2 is YYREEE (reference sequence). The CDR3 loop is CASSLDSGGAVRETQYF. The CDR3 bases are TGTGCCAGCAGCTTGGACAGCGGGGGGGCCGTCCGAGAGACCCAGTACTTC.

This clone has a single count. This chain joins TRBV7-9 and TRBJ2-5; D is unclear. The J call is uncertain, as TRBJ2-7 better fits the DNA end. This CDR3 comprises 15 residues. CDR1 SEHNR and CDR2 FQNEAQ come from the germline V gene (reference sequence). The CDR3 coding sequence is TGTGCCAGCAGCTTGGGAACAGTACTTAGGGCCGAGCAGTACTTC. Its translation: CASSLGTVLRAEQYF.

This clone was picked up a small number of times. The rearrangement uses TRBV28 and TRBJ1-1, with 7 bases lining up with TRBD1. Germline-derived CDR1 and CDR2 are MDHEN and SYDVKM. This CDR3 comprises 13 residues. The V segment lost 6 bases and the J segment 8 bases; nucleotides outside the gene matches: 9. DNA for the CDR3: TGTGCCAGCAGATCCGAGGGGGCGACGGAAGCTTTCTTT. Translating gives CASRSEGATEAFF.

The V gene is TRBV12-5, the J gene TRBJ2-1; D call uncertain. This CDR3 spans 11 amino acids. Germline CDR1 and CDR2: LGHNT and FRNRAP. V was clipped by 1 base and J by 9 bases, with 4 bases between them. The DNA of the CDR3 is TGTGCTAGTGGTTTGGGGGGTGAGCAGTTCTTC. The encoded protein is CASGLGGEQFF.

This clone was detected once. The V and J genes are TRBV6-4 and TRBJ2-7; tentative D call: TRBD1 (5 bases). The V gene lost 4 bases and the J gene lost 7 bases, with 17 bases spanning the gap. This CDR3 spans 14 amino acids. CDR1 is MRHNA, CDR2 SNTAGT, per germline. For the CDR3, the DNA is TGTGCCAGCAGTGCATCGGAAGGGGTGGGTGAGCAGTACTTC. Translating gives CASSASEGVGEQYF.